The 26 T cell receptor beta chains below were found in one sample sequenced in a study of T cell repertoires in cytomegalovirus infection. TCRdb re-called the reads through MiXCR, storing one row per CDR3 protein. The table has fewer than 550,000 distinct CDR3 sequences, 10% to 12% seen once; the top ten hold roughly 10%. The sequencing sample was made of PBMCs. All receptors come from a human donor in good health (CMV status not recorded). Some clones in this sample may be carry-over from other donors' samples.

This clonotype came up a few times. The V gene is TRBV12-5, the J gene TRBJ2-1; 16 positions agree with TRBD2. The CDR3 covers 20 residues. Germline CDR1 and CDR2: LGHNT and FRNRAP. V dropped 6 bases and J dropped 5; count of bases not matched to a gene: 16. This chain's CDR3 is CASGSSGLAGGLLVDNEQFF. The DNA of the CDR3 is TGTGCTAGTGGCTCGTCGGGACTAGCGGGAGGGCTCCTCGTTGACAATGAGCAGTTCTTC. The full variable domain, in which reference TRBV12-5 and TRBJ2-1 provide the parts outside the CDR3, is DARVTQTPRHKVTEMGQEVTMRCQPILGHNTVFWYRQTMMQGLELLAYFRNRAPLDDSGMPKDRFSAEMPDATLATLKIQPSEPRDSAVYFCASGSSGLAGGLLVDNEQFFGPGTRLTVL.

This clonotype was counted many times. The rearrangement links TRBV7-9 to TRBJ2-1, with 10 bases identical to TRBD2. The CDR3 extends over 17 amino acids. The J segment lost 6 bases and the V segment lost 4 bases, leaving 12 bases of the junction unmatched. Per the germline V gene, CDR1 is SEHNR and CDR2 is FQNEAQ (reference sequence). As DNA, the CDR3 is TGTGCCAGCAGCTCCCCTACCGGGACTAGCGCCTTCAATGAGCAGTTCTTC. Translated: CASSSPTGTSAFNEQFF.

This clonotype was counted only a few times. This chain uses TRBV5-4 with TRBJ2-1, with D perhaps TRBD2 (6 bases). Germline-derived CDR1 and CDR2 are SGHNT and YYREEE (reference sequence). The V end was cut by 3 bases, the J end by 5 bases, with 12 bases between. There are 14 residues in the CDR3. The CDR3 here is CASSSAWGDNEQFF. CDR3 DNA sequence: TGTGCCAGCAGCTCGGCATGGGGGGACAATGAGCAGTTCTTC.

This clonotype was seen ten or more times. A junction end diverges from the germline sequence, so it may reflect a read error. The rearrangement links TRBV5-1 to TRBJ2-2; no clear D. Germline V gene sequence: CDR1 SGHRS, CDR2 YFSETQ. This CDR3 contains 15 residues. The CDR3 nucleotides are TGTGCCAGCAGTTTAGGGCAGATTAACACCGGGGAGCTGTTTTTT. This translates into CASSLGQINTGELFF.

The J gene is TRBJ2-2, the V gene TRBV19; no clear D gene. CDR1 and CDR2 from the germline V gene are LNHDA and SQIVND (reference sequence). Trimming left V 3 bases short and J 0 bases short, with 8 bases between. The CDR3 totals 15 residues. The DNA for the CDR3 is TGTGCCAGTAGTATTGGGCAGACGAACACCGGGGAGCTGTTTTTT. It is translated as CASSIGQTNTGELFF.

This clonotype is medium-sized (0.01 to 0.1%) within its sample. This rearrangement joins TRBV11-2 to TRBJ1-2, with D uncertain. Per the germline V gene, CDR1 is SGHAT and CDR2 is FQNNGV. The CDR3 spans 15 residues. Trimming took off 1 base at V and 7 bases at J, with 16 bases between the two ends. CDR3 sequence: CASSLVYVRESGYTF. CDR3 bases: TGTGCCAGCAGCTTAGTTTATGTGAGGGAGAGTGGCTACACCTTC.

This clonotype was observed at least ten times. The V gene is TRBV11-2, the J gene TRBJ2-7; D is possibly TRBD1 (5 bases). Trimming left V 5 bases short and J 0 bases short, with 14 bases between. Per germline, CDR1 SGHAT and CDR2 FQNNGV. The CDR3 runs to 15 residues. The CDR3 nucleotides read TGTGCCAGCAGCCCCCAGTGGGGCAACTCCTACGAGCAGTACTTC. The encoded protein is CASSPQWGNSYEQYF.

This clonotype has ten or more counts. J is TRBJ2-5 and V is TRBV18, with D unclear. The CDR3 covers 11 residues. V was cut by 8 bases and J by 5 bases, with 9 bases left in between. Germline V gene lookup returns CDR1 KGHSH and CDR2 LQKENI. DNA of the CDR3: TGTGCCAGCCATCTGGGGGAGACCCAGTACTTC. Translated: CASHLGETQYF.

Worth noting for this clonotype: The junction and the germline gene differ at one end; a read error may be behind it. The gene calls are TRBV7-7 and TRBJ2-3; TRBD2 agrees at 11 bases. CDR1 SSHAT and CDR2 FNYEAQ come from the germline V gene (reference sequence). The length of the CDR3 is 16 residues. The CDR3 nucleotides are TGTGCTAGCAGCCTCGGGACTAGCGGAACCGGGAATACGCAGTATTTT. Its protein is CASSLGTSGTGNTQYF.

Here the CDR3 DNA reads TGTGCCAGCAGCCTCGAGGGAGTCGATGAGCAGTTCTTC. This encodes CASSLEGVDEQFF. The gene calls are TRBV4-2 and TRBJ2-1; D possibly corresponds to TRBD2 (5 bases). CDR1 is LGHNA and CDR2 is YNFKEQ in the germline V gene. The CDR3 sequence is 13 residues long. Trimming removed 4 bases from V and 8 bases from J, with 12 bases in between.

In its sample, this clonotype was seen many times. The chain uses TRBV7-9 and TRBJ1-1; a possible D gene is TRBD1 (5 bases). CDR1 SEHNR and CDR2 FQNEAQ come from the germline V gene (reference sequence). The CDR3 contains 14 residues. Trimming took 3 bases from V and 1 from J, leaving 9 bases between them. The CDR3 DNA reads TGTGCCAGCAGCTTTGGACAAGCGAACACTGAAGCTTTCTTT. Amino acid sequence: CASSFGQANTEAFF.

This clonotype was picked up a small number of times. The chain joins TRBV18 to TRBJ1-1; tentative D call: TRBD1 (6 bases). The V and J ends lost 3 bases and 6 bases respectively, with 14 bases between them. CDR3 length equals 14 residues. Per the germline V gene, CDR1 is KGHSH and CDR2 is LQKENI. CDR3 in amino acids: CASSPNLGGSEAFF. For the CDR3, the DNA is TGTGCCAGCTCACCTAACCTAGGGGGGTCTGAAGCTTTCTTT.

This clonotype was found many times. J is TRBJ2-2 and V is TRBV9; TRBD2 is a possible D gene (6 bases). Trimming stripped 0 bases from V and 6 bases from J, with 9 bases between. The CDR3 is made up of 14 amino acids. Germline V CDR1 and CDR2: SGDLS, YYNGEE. The CDR3 is CASSVGTGAGELFF. CDR3 coding DNA: TGTGCCAGCAGCGTAGGAACGGGGGCCGGGGAGCTGTTTTTT.

The V call is TRBV12-3 or TRBV12-4, the J call TRBJ2-6, with D perhaps matching TRBD2 (6 bases). CDR3 length: 15 amino acids. The ends were cut back, 5 bases at V and 2 bases at J, with 10 bases in the middle. This CDR3 is CASSRGITGANVLTF. The CDR3, as DNA: TGTGCCAGCAGTCGGGGGATCACTGGGGCCAACGTCCTGACTTTC.

The rearrangement uses TRBV29-1 and TRBJ1-2; 7 bases fit TRBD1. The V and J ends lost 8 bases and 4 bases, in that order; junction bases with no gene match: 7. Looked up from germline, CDR1 is SQVTM and CDR2 is ANQGSEA. The length of the CDR3 is 12 residues. The CDR3 region is CSTRDSRYGYTF. The CDR3 DNA reads TGCAGCACCCGGGACAGCCGCTATGGCTACACCTTC.

The V call is TRBV5-1, the J call TRBJ1-1; the D gene is possibly TRBD1 (6 bases). Between the trimmed V and J ends, which lost 2 bases and 7 bases, there was a span of 12 bases. The CDR3 contains 13 residues. Germline V gives CDR1 SGHRS, CDR2 YFSETQ. In DNA, the CDR3 is TGCGCCAGCAGCTTTTCGGGGGCAGGTGAAGCTTTCTTT. It is translated as CASSFSGAGEAFF.

This clonotype appeared many times. The chain combines TRBV7-6 with TRBJ2-2, with TRBD1 identical over 8 bases. V was clipped by 3 bases and J by 7 bases; unmatched bases: 13. This CDR3 comprises 17 residues. Per germline, CDR1 SGHVS and CDR2 FNYEAQ. The CDR3 DNA sequence: TGTGCCAGCAGCTTGAGAGGACAGGGTGGTTTTGGCGGGGAGCTGTTTTTT. Translating it yields CASSLRGQGGFGGELFF. Filled out from reference TRBV7-6 and TRBJ2-2, the complete variable domain reads GAGVSQSPRYKVTKRGQDVALRCDPISGHVSLYWYRQALGQGPEFLTYFNYEAQQDKSGLPNDRFSAERPEGSISTLTIQRTEQRDSAMYRCASSLRGQGGFGGELFFGEGSRLTVL.

V usage is TRBV20-1 and J usage is TRBJ2-1; tentative D call: TRBD1 (5 bases). The V and J ends lost 0 bases and 8 bases respectively, with 14 bases between them. The CDR3 covers 14 residues. Germline V gene lookup returns CDR1 DFQATT and CDR2 SNEGSKA (reference sequence). For the CDR3, the DNA is TGCAGTGCTAGAGATCCGCAGGGTGGTGATGAGCAGTTCTTC. Its translation: CSARDPQGGDEQFF.

This clonotype was picked up many times. This chain joins TRBV28 and TRBJ2-3, with D uncertain. V lost 2 bases and J lost 1, with 10 bases in between. The CDR3 runs to 15 residues. Germline-derived CDR1 and CDR2 are MDHEN and SYDVKM. DNA of the CDR3: TGTGCCAGCAGTTTAAAGGGCGCGGGCACAGATACGCAGTATTTT. Translated, it gives CASSLKGAGTDTQYF.

Ten or more counts support this clonotype. The rearrangement uses TRBV6-1 and TRBJ1-1, with a tentative D call TRBD1 (5 bases). Germline lookup yields CDR1 MNHNS and CDR2 SASEGT. V was trimmed by 9 bases and J by 6 bases, leaving 20 bases between them. The CDR3 sequence is 14 residues long. Here the CDR3 DNA reads TGTGCCAGTAAAGCGACGGTGGGGGAGGCTGAAGCTTTCTTT. Protein product: CASKATVGEAEAFF.

This clonotype was observed a few times. This chain joins TRBV3-1 and TRBJ2-7; 7 nucleotides line up with TRBD2. V dropped 8 bases and J dropped 2; count of bases not matched to a gene: 0. Germline CDR1 reads LGHDT; CDR2 reads YNNKEL (reference sequence). The CDR3 consists of 11 residues. The CDR3: CASGRAYEQYF. CDR3 nucleotide sequence: TGTGCCAGCGGGAGGGCCTACGAGCAGTACTTC.

CDR3 protein: CASSRTSGSPTDTQYF. CDR3 DNA: TGCGCCAGCAGCAGGACTAGCGGCAGCCCTACAGATACGCAGTATTTT. V is TRBV5-1 and J is TRBJ2-3; TRBD2 matches 10 bases. After removal of 4 bases from V and 3 bases from J, the junction contained 8 bases not matched to a gene. CDR3 length: 16 residues. Germline lookup yields CDR1 SGHRS and CDR2 YFSETQ.

This clonotype was seen many times. V is TRBV7-6 and J is TRBJ1-1; D call uncertain. CDR1 SGHVS and CDR2 FNYEAQ come from the germline V gene. The V end lost 5 bases, the J end lost 4 bases, and 17 bases lay between the germline ends. This CDR3 is 15 amino acids long. CDR3 protein: CASSPLVTGATEAFF. CDR3 in DNA: TGTGCCAGCAGCCCTTTGGTGACCGGAGCCACTGAAGCTTTCTTT. The full variable domain, rest sourced from reference TRBV7-6 and TRBJ1-1, is GAGVSQSPRYKVTKRGQDVALRCDPISGHVSLYWYRQALGQGPEFLTYFNYEAQQDKSGLPNDRFSAERPEGSISTLTIQRTEQRDSAMYRCASSPLVTGATEAFFGQGTRLTVV.

This clonotype was picked up a small number of times. This chain joins TRBV6-2 or TRBV6-3 and TRBJ1-5, with D uncertain. Germline assignment: CDR1 MNHEY and CDR2 SVGEGT. This CDR3 spans 12 amino acids. V lost 5 bases, J lost 9 bases, and 11 bases lay in between. The CDR3, as DNA: TGTGCCAGCAGTCGGCCCTTACGGCCCCAGCATTTT. Its protein product is CASSRPLRPQHF.

This clonotype was observed a handful of times. V usage is TRBV6-5 and J usage is TRBJ1-3; D is ambiguous. The CDR3 sequence is 11 residues long. In germline, CDR1 is MNHEY, CDR2 SVGAGI. V lost 8 bases and J lost 8, with 10 bases in between. The CDR3 loop reads CASLSGDTIYF. CDR3 bases: TGTGCCAGCTTGTCGGGCGACACCATATATTTT.

This clonotype has at least ten counts. The rearrangement uses TRBV7-2 and TRBJ2-7; D is uncertain. Trimming pared 2 bases from V and 3 bases from J, leaving 8 bases between. CDR3 size: 13 residues. Germline CDR1 and CDR2: SGHTA and FQGNSA. The CDR3 spells CASSLQSIYEQYF. Written as DNA, the CDR3 is TGTGCCAGCAGCTTACAGAGCATCTACGAGCAGTACTTC.